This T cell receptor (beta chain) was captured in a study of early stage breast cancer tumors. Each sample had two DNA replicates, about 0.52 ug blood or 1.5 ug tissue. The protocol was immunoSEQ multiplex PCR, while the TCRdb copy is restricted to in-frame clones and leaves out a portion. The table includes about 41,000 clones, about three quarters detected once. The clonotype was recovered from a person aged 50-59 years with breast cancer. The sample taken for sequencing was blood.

The CDR3 sequence is CASSSGQGDTQYF. CDR3 DNA: TGCGCCAGCAGCTCCGGTCAGGGAGATACGCAGTATTTT. The V call is TRBV5-1, the J call TRBJ2-3; D may be TRBD1 (5 bases). This CDR3 spans 13 amino acids. The germline V gene encodes CDR1 SGHRS and CDR2 YFSETQ. V was pared by 3 bases and J by 5 bases, with 10 bases between. Drawing the rest from reference TRBV5-1 and TRBJ2-3, the complete variable domain is KAGVTQTPRYLIKTRGQQVTLSCSPISGHRSVSWYQQTPGQGLQFLFEYFSETQRNKGNFPGRFSGRQFSNSRSEMNVSTLELGDSALYLCASSSGQGDTQYFGPGTRLTVL.